A single sample is the source of the 5 T cell receptor beta chains below, sequenced in a study of blood T cell repertoires in COVID-19. Generated by immunoSEQ multiplex PCR, the TCRdb table keeps only in-frame clones and is missing some. The sample lists 430,000 or so clones, 88% occurring once. Sequencing input: PBMCs or T cells enriched from blood (not recorded which). These receptors originate from a young woman who had been exposed to COVID-19.

The chain is built from TRBV11-1 and TRBJ1-2; D is unclear. Per germline, CDR1 SGHAT and CDR2 FQDESV (reference sequence). CDR3 size: 14 residues. V shed 5 bases and J shed 1 base, with 11 bases lying between them. The CDR3 region has the DNA TGTGCCAGCAGCAAAGACTCTCTTAACTATGGCTACACCTTC. Translated, it gives CASSKDSLNYGYTF.

The chain links TRBV7-9 to TRBJ2-3, with TRBD2 as a possible D gene (6 bases). The germline V gene has CDR1 SEHNR and CDR2 FQNEAQ (reference sequence). The germline V and J ends were trimmed by 2 bases and 1 base, with 22 bases remaining between them. The CDR3 sequence is 19 residues long. The CDR3 is CASSLLGRGLNVGTDTQYF. CDR3 sequence (DNA): TGTGCCAGCAGCTTACTAGGGCGGGGTCTGAATGTGGGCACAGATACGCAGTATTTT.

V gene TRBV7-9 combines with J gene TRBJ2-3; D gene uncertain. Deletions cut 5 bases from V and 0 bases from J, with 15 bases between. CDR3 length: 16 residues. Germline V gives CDR1 SEHNR, CDR2 FQNEAQ (reference sequence). CDR3 in amino acids: CASSGGWWISTDTQYF. The CDR3 DNA reads as TGTGCCAGCAGCGGCGGTTGGTGGATTAGCACAGATACGCAGTATTTT.

Written as DNA, the CDR3 is TGTGCCAGCAGTTCCGAGGGGGCGCAAAGGCCCCAGCATTTT. It yields the protein CASSSEGAQRPQHF. The chain employs TRBV28 and TRBJ1-5; TRBD1 agrees at 7 bases. Germline CDR1 reads MDHEN; CDR2 reads SYDVKM. Trimming took 4 bases from V and 9 from J; bases not matched to a gene: 9. This CDR3 contains 14 residues. The variable domain in full, completed from reference TRBV28 and TRBJ1-5, reads DVKVTQSSRYLVKRTGEKVFLECVQDMDHENMFWYRQDPGLGLRLIYFSYDVKMKEKGDIPEGYSVSREKKERFSLILESASTNQTSMYLCASSSEGAQRPQHFGDGTRLSIL.

The J gene is TRBJ2-2, the V gene TRBV19; the match to TRBD2 covers 12 bases. Germline values: CDR1 LNHDA, CDR2 SQIVND (reference sequence). CDR3 length equals 16 residues. The junction had 4 bases not matched to a gene; V was cut back by 7 bases and J by 1 base. CDR3: CASIGLAGLNTGELFF. CDR3 DNA sequence: TGTGCCAGTATCGGACTAGCGGGGTTGAACACCGGGGAGCTGTTTTTT.